This T cell receptor (beta chain) was found in a study of identical twins' blood T cells. From the 5' RACE reads, TCRdb called clonotypes with MiXCR, one entry per CDR3 protein. The profile shows 400,000 or so distinct CDR3 sequences, around 30% of them singletons. CDR3 size: 12 residues. Trimming removed 7 bases from V and 11 bases from J; junction bases left unmatched: 9. Germline CDR1 is MDHEN and CDR2 is SYDVKM. This clonotype was counted only a few times. The antigen is not known. General study points: Twin similarity might stem from environmental factors, not only genetics.

The chain joins TRBV28 to TRBJ1-1; the match to TRBD1 covers 8 bases. This TCR derives from a woman aged 18 to 55 in good health. Specimen: PBMCs. The CDR3 bases are TGTGCCAGCACTGACAGGGGAGGCGTCGCTTTCTTT. Protein sequence: CASTDRGGVAFF.